This section outlines one T cell receptor (beta chain) sequence together with its context. Its antigen remains unknown. Participants had chemo-refractory metastatic non-small-cell lung cancer and were treated with focal radiation plus ipilimumab CTLA-4 blockade. This sample stems from a study of radiotherapy plus CTLA-4 blockade in lung cancer. Study background: Disease control was achieved by 31% of patients, and objective responses by over 15%.

Study-wide results and limits: It was early blood T cell clone dynamics, with interferon-beta, that reportedly best predicted response. Blood-borne expansion of tumor-derived TCR clones followed radiotherapy plus ipilimumab.

Profiled with immunoSEQ multiplex PCR; TCRdb holds only in-frame clones, not every one. The repertoire consists of more than 90,000 clones, with more than 75% occurring once and the leading ten covering 3.3%. The TCR comes from a human donor with non-small cell lung cancer that progressed on radiotherapy plus ipilimumab. Some clones in this sample may be carry-over from other donors' samples. The specimen was peripheral blood, collected from a patient treated with radiotherapy plus ipilimumab.

This CDR3 reads CASSHGGNEQFF. CDR3 coding DNA: TGTGCCAGCAGCCACGGGGGTAATGAGCAGTTCTTC. The V call is TRBV6-1, the J call TRBJ2-1; maybe TRBD2 (6 bases). The ends were cut back, 6 bases at V and 7 bases at J, with 10 bases in the middle. Germline CDR1 MNHNS, CDR2 SASEGT. The CDR3 spans 12 residues.